This entry features one T cell receptor (beta chain) sequence. The antigen is not known. This sample was taken from a study of T cell responses to AZD1222 COVID-19 vaccine. Study outcomes and limitations: Two AZD1222 administrations were followed by greater Spike-specific TCR breadth and depth.

TCRdb's copy holds only in-frame clones and misses some; the assay was immunoSEQ multiplex PCR. The table shows roughly 97,000 clones, with roughly 90% occurring only once. Material: peripheral blood, obtained on day 0 of AZD1222 vaccination. The TCR originated in an adult in good health.

The chain's CDR3 is CATKTGRRNTEAFF. The CDR3 DNA sequence: TGTGCCACGAAGACAGGGAGGAGGAACACTGAAGCTTTCTTT. The chain couples TRBV2 to TRBJ1-1, with 7 nucleotides matching TRBD1. CDR3 size: 14 residues. The junction had 9 bases not matched to a gene; V was cut back by 10 bases and J by 1 base. Per the germline V gene, CDR1 is SNHLY and CDR2 is FYNNEI.